Below, one T cell receptor (beta chain) is given with its context. The Seattle patients joined while their infection was active and were tracked longitudinally afterward. This sample was taken from a study of blood T cell repertoires in COVID-19. Study-level background: The United States, Italy and Spain were the sources of the acute and convalescent COVID-19 samples. Nucleic acid was either cDNA or gDNA, and it came from T cells, B-cell-depleted T cells, or PBMCs.

How the authors handled the data: Estimates of nucleated cell counts were drawn from the amplification of reference gene primers. Sequenced by immunoSEQ multiplex PCR; TCRdb stores in-frame clones only, minus some. V and J calls and clone size are copied from that table; D and trimming were computed from the DNA. The data hold under 250,000 clones, with around 79% observed a single time. Germline trimming cut 1 base from V and 4 bases from J; bases unmatched to any gene: 9. The length of the CDR3 is 16 residues. Germline assignment: CDR1 LNHDA and CDR2 SQIVND (reference sequence). Source material: peripheral blood. The chain is built from TRBV19 and TRBJ1-2, with 7 positions matching TRBD1. This receptor was obtained from a woman between 40 and 50 years old with COVID-19, enrolled during active disease. CDR3 nucleotide sequence: TGTGCCAGTAGTATAGCTTCGGGACAGCTTCTCTATGGCTACACCTTC. This translates into CASSIASGQLLYGYTF.